The 24 T cell receptor beta chains given below trace back to one sample, sequenced in a study of T cell responses to AZD1222 COVID-19 vaccine (dated by TCRdb to the early 2020s). The time point label, as the study defines it: baseline before first vaccination. The library came from the immunoSEQ multiplex PCR assay. TCRdb obtained this table from immuneACCESS and retained in-frame rearrangements with V and J assigned. These tables miss some clones; where compared with another copy, unresolved V genes account for less than half of the shortfall, and the remainder is unexplained. Within this sample are more than 85,000 clones, with around 81% of them counted one time only. Approximately 5% of the sample is held by the ten biggest clonotypes. The starting material was peripheral blood, obtained on day 0 of AZD1222 vaccination. These receptors were collected from an adult in good health.

The genes are TRBV5-1 and TRBJ2-1; 8 nucleotides line up with TRBD1. Germline trimming cut 4 bases from V and 0 bases from J; bases unmatched to any gene: 3. Germline V lookup: CDR1 SGHRS, CDR2 YFSETQ. The CDR3 contains 15 residues. CDR3 coding DNA: TGCGCCAGCAGCCGCGGACAGGGCTCCTACAATGAGCAGTTCTTC. Its translation: CASSRGQGSYNEQFF.

CDR3 sequence reads: CASSFESQETQYF. For the CDR3, the DNA is TGTGCCAGCAGCTTCGAGAGCCAAGAGACCCAGTACTTC. The chain uses TRBV11-3 and TRBJ2-5; D unresolved. The germline V gene has CDR1 SGHNT and CDR2 YENEEA. V lost 3 bases to trimming and J lost 1 base, with 6 bases between them. The CDR3 extends over 13 amino acids.

The chain carries TRBV5-5 and TRBJ1-2; 8 bases are a match to TRBD1. The CDR3 contains 14 residues. V was clipped by 4 bases and J by 7 bases; unmatched bases: 9. CDR1 and CDR2 (germline): SGHKS, YYEKEE (reference sequence). The CDR3 loop is CASSEGRGQRGYTF. In DNA, the CDR3 is TGTGCCAGCAGCGAGGGCAGGGGGCAACGTGGCTACACCTTC.

This clone was observed once. V is TRBV18 and J is TRBJ1-1; perhaps TRBD1 as D (5 bases). Per germline, CDR1 KGHSH and CDR2 LQKENI. The CDR3 is 15 residues long. Trimming took off 2 bases at V and 0 bases at J, with 10 bases between the two ends. CDR3 coding DNA: TGTGCCAGCTCACCAAGGGGCGGGGTGAACACTGAAGCTTTCTTT. It translates to CASSPRGGVNTEAFF.

The gene calls are TRBV7-2 and TRBJ1-6, with 9 bases aligning to TRBD1. CDR3 length: 15 amino acids. Germline CDR1 reads SGHTA; CDR2 reads FQGNSA. V dropped 3 bases and J dropped 6; count of bases not matched to a gene: 3. CDR3: CASSFQGQGNSPLHF. In DNA form, the CDR3 reads TGTGCCAGCAGCTTCCAGGGACAGGGTAATTCACCCCTCCACTTT.

The chain combines TRBV7-9 with TRBJ2-1, with a weak D call TRBD2 (6 bases). This CDR3 has 14 residues. Trimming pared 5 bases from V and 9 bases from J, leaving 17 bases between. Germline V gives CDR1 SEHNR, CDR2 FQNEAQ (reference sequence). The CDR3 DNA reads TGTGCCAGCAGCATGGGACTGGAGGAGACTGAGCAGTTCTTC. Translation gives CASSMGLEETEQFF.

The chain has TRBV28 and TRBJ1-2; TRBD1 aligns across 12 bases. The V segment lost 2 bases and the J segment 4 bases; nucleotides outside the gene matches: 5. The CDR3 totals 16 residues. Germline V gene lookup returns CDR1 MDHEN and CDR2 SYDVKM. The CDR3 nucleotides are TGTGCCAGCAGTTTAAGGGACAGGGGGCTCGTCTATGGCTACACCTTC. As protein: CASSLRDRGLVYGYTF.

The DNA of the CDR3 is TGTGCCAGCAGTCCCCTGGGACTAGCGGGAGGAATGTCCAAAAACATTCAGTACTTC. Protein: CASSPLGLAGGMSKNIQYF. This rearrangement joins TRBV28 to TRBJ2-4; the match to TRBD2 covers 15 bases. J lost 2 bases, V lost 5 bases, and 10 bases had no gene match. The V gene's germline CDR1 is MDHEN and CDR2 SYDVKM. CDR3 length: 19 residues.

This clone was seen more than once but under ten times. The rearrangement links TRBV19 to TRBJ1-5; tentatively, D is TRBD1 (5 bases). The germline gives CDR1 LNHDA, CDR2 SQIVND (reference sequence). CDR3 size: 15 residues. The V end lost 3 bases, the J end lost 3 bases, and 12 bases lay between the germline ends. CDR3: CASSMTAQLNQPQHF. The CDR3 DNA reads TGTGCCAGTAGTATGACAGCGCAACTCAATCAGCCCCAGCATTTT.

The rearrangement links TRBV28 to TRBJ2-6, with D possibly being TRBD1 (5 bases). The germline V gene encodes CDR1 MDHEN and CDR2 SYDVKM. The V end was cut by 2 bases, the J end by 4 bases, with 12 bases between. The CDR3 totals 16 residues. CDR3 DNA: TGTGCCAGCAGTTTACCAGGGTTGAGCGGGGCCAACGTCCTGACTTTC. This sequence encodes CASSLPGLSGANVLTF.

CDR3 sequence (DNA): TGTGCCACCCGGGACAGGGTCTATAATTCACCCCTCCACTTT. This encodes CATRDRVYNSPLHF. This chain joins TRBV19 and TRBJ1-6; 9 nucleotides align to TRBD1. This CDR3 comprises 14 residues. The V and J ends lost 10 bases and 3 bases, in that order; junction bases with no gene match: 4. Germline assignment: CDR1 LNHDA and CDR2 SQIVND (reference sequence).

The J gene is TRBJ1-4, the V gene TRBV28, with D tentatively TRBD1 (5 bases). V was trimmed by 8 bases and J by 2 bases, leaving 15 bases between them. Germline-derived CDR1 and CDR2 are MDHEN and SYDVKM. The CDR3 runs to 15 residues. The CDR3 region is CASLLSGGTNEKLFF. The CDR3 DNA follows: TGTGCCAGCCTCTTATCGGGGGGGACTAATGAAAAACTGTTTTTT.

The chain employs TRBV23-1 and TRBJ2-1; the D is unclear. TRBV23-1 is flagged as an ORF with uncertain function. The CDR3 sequence is 16 residues long. Trimming stripped 0 bases from V and 3 bases from J, with 12 bases between. CDR3 amino acids: CASSQSRLQLYNEQFF. The CDR3 DNA sequence: TGCGCCAGCAGTCAATCCCGGCTACAACTCTACAATGAGCAGTTCTTC.

This chain links TRBV7-9 with TRBJ2-7; D unresolved. The CDR3 loop spans 13 amino acids. In germline, CDR1 is SEHNR, CDR2 FQNEAQ (reference sequence). The germline V and J ends were trimmed by 5 bases and 3 bases, with 11 bases remaining between them. The CDR3 DNA sequence: TGTGCCAGCAGCCCAGACTCACACTACGAGCAGTACTTC. Its translation is CASSPDSHYEQYF. The full variable domain, rest sourced from reference TRBV7-9 and TRBJ2-7, is DTGVSQNPRHKITKRGQNVTFRCDPISEHNRLYWYRQTLGQGPEFLTYFQNEAQLEKSRLLSDRFSAERPKGSFSTLEIQRTEQGDSAMYLCASSPDSHYEQYFGPGTRLTVT.

This chain uses TRBV28 with TRBJ1-1; D is ambiguous. CDR3 length equals 16 residues. Germline loops: CDR1 MDHEN, CDR2 SYDVKM. With 7 bases removed from V and 4 bases from J, the gap between germline ends came to 22 bases. This CDR3 reads CASIGSPGSRSTEAFF. CDR3 bases: TGTGCCAGCATTGGTTCCCCGGGTTCGAGGAGCACTGAAGCTTTCTTT.

The V call is TRBV9, the J call TRBJ1-1; D is uncertain. V gave up 4 bases and J gave up 2 bases, with 12 bases separating them. The germline CDR1 and CDR2 sequences are SGDLS and YYNGEE. The CDR3 is 14 amino acids. CDR3 sequence (DNA): TGTGCCAGCAGCCCCCGACGGGCTAACACTGAAGCTTTCTTT. Translating gives CASSPRRANTEAFF. The whole variable domain, filled in from reference TRBV9 and TRBJ1-1, reads DSGVTQTPKHLITATGQRVTLRCSPRSGDLSVYWYQQSLDQGLQFLIQYYNGEERAKGNILERFSAQQFPDLHSELNLSSLELGDSALYFCASSPRRANTEAFFGQGTRLTVV.

V is TRBV29-1 and J is TRBJ2-2; the D gene could be TRBD1 or TRBD2 (6 bases each). CDR1 is SQVTM, CDR2 ANQGSEA, per germline. This CDR3 has 14 amino acids. Between the trimmed V and J ends, which lost 4 bases and 7 bases, there was a span of 16 bases. The CDR3 sequence is CSVGIRGAVGELFF. The CDR3 nucleotides read TGCAGCGTTGGTATTAGGGGGGCAGTCGGGGAGCTGTTTTTT.

In its sample, this clone was seen a few times. V gene TRBV6-5 combines with J gene TRBJ1-5; D is possibly TRBD1 (6 bases). The CDR3 sequence is 14 residues long. Germline V gives CDR1 MNHEY, CDR2 SVGAGI. Trimming took off 6 bases at V and 5 bases at J, with 14 bases between the two ends. The DNA for the CDR3 is TGTGCCAGCAGCCCCGACAGGAGTTATCAGCCCCAGCATTTT. This encodes CASSPDRSYQPQHF.

The chain uses TRBV5-1 and TRBJ2-7; TRBD1 or TRBD2 may be the D gene (6 bases each). The CDR3 length is 15 residues. The germline V gene has CDR1 SGHRS and CDR2 YFSETQ. Trimming took 0 bases from V and 1 from J, leaving 11 bases between them. CDR3 region: CASSLASGASYEQYF. CDR3 DNA: TGCGCCAGCAGCTTGGCGTCGGGGGCGTCCTACGAGCAGTACTTC.

This chain uses TRBV20-1 with TRBJ1-4; no clear D. Germline V gene lookup returns CDR1 DFQATT and CDR2 SNEGSKA (reference sequence). The CDR3 has 11 amino acids. The CDR3 DNA sequence: TGCAGCGCCTCTGCTAATGAAAAACTGTTTTTT. Protein: CSASANEKLFF.

The genes are TRBV11-3 and TRBJ2-7; tentatively, D is TRBD1 or TRBD2 (6 bases each). The CDR3 covers 15 residues. Trimming took off 3 bases at V and 0 bases at J, with 12 bases between the two ends. Germline V gene lookup returns CDR1 SGHNT and CDR2 YENEEA. For the CDR3, the DNA is TGTGCCAGCAGCTTGGGGGGCCCGGGCTCCTACGAGCAGTACTTC. It codes for CASSLGGPGSYEQYF.

The V gene is TRBV19, the J gene TRBJ2-5, with 10 bases aligning to TRBD2. Per germline, CDR1 LNHDA and CDR2 SQIVND (reference sequence). The CDR3 runs 18 residues. V shed 5 bases and J 1 base; nucleotides not matched to a gene: 13. The CDR3 spells CASSLSTSGPGSQETQYF. DNA for the CDR3: TGTGCCAGTAGTCTCTCGACTAGCGGGCCCGGATCCCAAGAGACCCAGTACTTC.

CDR3 sequence: CASSLRRQGDTIYF. CDR3 nucleotides: TGTGCCAGCAGTTTGCGGCGCCAAGGGGACACCATATATTTT. The rearrangement joins TRBV28 to TRBJ1-3; TRBD1 might be the D (5 bases). The CDR3 extends over 14 amino acids. V gave up 3 bases and J gave up 8 bases, with 14 bases separating them. The germline V gene has CDR1 MDHEN and CDR2 SYDVKM.

The rearrangement uses TRBV9 and TRBJ2-3; D may match TRBD1 or TRBD2 (5 bases each). CDR3 size: 22 residues. V dropped 4 bases and J dropped 7 bases, with 40 bases sitting between them. CDR1 and CDR2 from the germline V gene are SGDLS and YYNGEE. This CDR3 reads CASSPPPGFWTSGTNTAHTQYF. CDR3 sequence (DNA): TGTGCCAGCAGCCCGCCGCCGGGTTTCTGGACCTCCGGGACCAATACGGCGCATACGCAGTATTTT.